This passage covers 25 T cell receptor beta chains from one sample sequenced in a study of tumor-infiltrating lymphocytes in localized non-small cell lung cancer. Here immunoSEQ multiplex PCR was the method, and the copy in TCRdb shows in-frame clones only, minus some. The table lists about 16,000 clones, roughly 79% of them singletons. Sequencing used lung tumor tissue. The receptors were sampled from a human donor with non-small cell lung cancer.

The chain is built from TRBV30 and TRBJ2-7; the D gene is possibly TRBD2 (6 bases). The CDR3 contains 14 residues. The V and J ends lost 3 bases and 0 bases respectively, with 12 bases between them. Germline CDR1 GTSNPN, CDR2 SVGIG (reference sequence). In DNA form, the CDR3 reads TGTGCCTGGAGCTTCGGCGGGGTCTCCTACGAGCAGTACTTC. Protein sequence: CAWSFGGVSYEQYF.

The chain has TRBV29-1 and TRBJ2-3; 9 nucleotides align to TRBD1. This CDR3 is built from 14 residues. J was trimmed by 5 bases and V by 2 bases; bases with no gene match: 5. Germline loops: CDR1 SQVTM, CDR2 ANQGSEA. CDR3 coding DNA: TGCAGCGTTGAACGTACAGGGGGCATAGATACGCAGTATTTT. Encoded protein: CSVERTGGIDTQYF.

V gene TRBV5-4 combines with J gene TRBJ1-4; D is uncertain. The CDR3 has 14 amino acids. The germline CDR1 and CDR2 sequences are SGHNT and YYREEE (reference sequence). V gave up 1 base and J gave up 0 bases, with 4 bases separating them. The CDR3 DNA follows: TGTGCCAGCAGCTTGTCGTCAACTAATGAAAAACTGTTTTTT. It codes for CASSLSSTNEKLFF.

For the CDR3, the DNA is TGTGCCAGCAGCCTAAACCGCGGACTCGATACGGCTGGCTACACCTTC. It translates to CASSLNRGLDTAGYTF. The chain combines TRBV5-4 with TRBJ1-2; D gene uncertain. Between the trimmed V and J ends, which lost 4 bases and 7 bases, there was a span of 23 bases. Germline values: CDR1 SGHNT, CDR2 YYREEE (reference sequence). The CDR3 extends over 16 amino acids.

This clone was observed a few times. This chain uses TRBV11-2 with TRBJ2-1; weak D call: TRBD2 (6 bases). CDR3 length: 17 residues. Trimming cost V 7 bases and J 3 bases, with 22 bases left between them. Germline values: CDR1 SGHAT, CDR2 FQNNGV. The CDR3 region is CASTLGTHPGFYNEQFF. The CDR3 DNA is TGTGCCAGCACCCTCGGGACTCACCCCGGGTTCTACAATGAGCAGTTCTTC. Full variable domain (remainder filled in from reference TRBV11-2 and TRBJ2-1): EAGVAQSPRYKIIEKRQSVAFWCNPISGHATLYWYQQILGQGPKLLIQFQNNGVVDDSQLPKDRFSAERLKGVDSTLKIQPAKLEDSAVYLCASTLGTHPGFYNEQFFGPGTRLTVL.

V and J are TRBV7-9 and TRBJ2-5, with TRBD2 matching 9 bases. CDR3 length: 17 amino acids. The trim removed 1 base at V and 1 base at J, leaving 7 bases unmatched. Germline V gene data show CDR1 as SEHNR and CDR2 as FQNEAQ (reference sequence). CDR3 coding DNA: TGTGCCAGCAGCTTAGGGGCTAGCGGGACCCTCCAAGAGACCCAGTACTTC. Its translation is CASSLGASGTLQETQYF.

This chain links TRBV7-9 with TRBJ1-5; D might be TRBD1 (5 bases). Trimming shortened V by 3 bases and J by 6 bases, and 6 bases separated the two germline ends. Germline V gene data show CDR1 as SEHNR and CDR2 as FQNEAQ (reference sequence). This CDR3 has 12 amino acids. CDR3 DNA: TGTGCCAGCAGCTTGGGGACTCAGCCCCAGCATTTT. Residues: CASSLGTQPQHF.

The genes are TRBV6-6 and TRBJ2-1; TRBD2 aligns across 13 bases. The V segment lost 2 bases and the J segment 10 bases; nucleotides outside the gene matches: 8. CDR1 is MNHNY and CDR2 is SVGAGI in the germline V gene (reference sequence). This CDR3 spans 16 amino acids. The CDR3 DNA sequence: TGTGCCAGCAGTTACGCCCAGGGACTAGCGGGGTGGGAGCAGTTCTTC. The encoded protein is CASSYAQGLAGWEQFF.

The CDR3, as DNA: TGTGCCAGCAGTTACTCGGGGGGCCAGATTGAAAAACTGTTTTTT. It yields the protein CASSYSGGQIEKLFF. V gene TRBV6-5 combines with J gene TRBJ1-4; maybe TRBD1 (6 bases). This CDR3 has 15 amino acids. V was shortened by 0 bases and J by 7 bases, with 12 bases between the two germline ends. CDR1 MNHEY and CDR2 SVGAGI come from the germline V gene.

V is TRBV9 and J is TRBJ2-1, with 7 nucleotides matching TRBD2. J was trimmed by 2 bases and V by 1 base; bases with no gene match: 6. This CDR3 contains 16 residues. CDR1 SGDLS and CDR2 YYNGEE come from the germline V gene. The CDR3: CASSVSAGTTYNEQFF. Written as DNA, the CDR3 is TGTGCCAGCAGCGTATCAGCGGGGACCACCTACAATGAGCAGTTCTTC.

The V call is TRBV14, the J call TRBJ2-3; TRBD2 is a possible D gene (7 bases). The CDR3 runs 16 residues. V was trimmed by 3 bases and J by 4 bases, leaving 17 bases between them. Per germline, CDR1 SGHDN and CDR2 FVKESK. CDR3 loop: CASSQRGGGAADTQYF. CDR3 in DNA: TGTGCCAGCAGCCAGAGGGGCGGGGGCGCCGCAGATACGCAGTATTTT.

The V gene is TRBV6-5, the J gene TRBJ2-2, with 7 bases that match TRBD1. The V gene end was trimmed by 5 bases and the J gene end by 2 bases; junction bases not matched to a gene: 5. The CDR3 is 15 residues long. Per germline, CDR1 MNHEY and CDR2 SVGAGI. CDR3 in DNA: TGTGCCAGCAGTCGGACAGGCGAAAACACCGGGGAGCTGTTTTTT. It codes for CASSRTGENTGELFF.

This clone was observed a handful of times. This chain uses TRBV29-1 with TRBJ2-3, with D possibly matching TRBD1 (5 bases). CDR1 and CDR2 from the germline V gene are SQVTM and ANQGSEA. The germline V and J ends were trimmed by 4 bases and 1 base, with 9 bases remaining between them. CDR3 size: 13 residues. CDR3 DNA: TGCAGCGTTGTGGAAGGGGGCACAGATACGCAGTATTTT. Protein product: CSVVEGGTDTQYF.

This clone was observed a handful of times. This rearrangement joins TRBV28 to TRBJ1-5; D is perhaps TRBD1 (5 bases). The V and J ends lost 2 bases and 3 bases respectively, with 14 bases between them. CDR3 length: 16 residues. Germline CDR1 reads MDHEN; CDR2 reads SYDVKM. CDR3 DNA: TGTGCCAGCAGTTTAATGGCAGGGCGGTACAATCAGCCCCAGCATTTT. Translating it yields CASSLMAGRYNQPQHF.

This chain joins TRBV7-2 and TRBJ2-3, with no clear D. The CDR3 is 14 amino acids. Germline V CDR1 and CDR2: SGHTA, FQGNSA. V gave up 5 bases and J gave up 1 base, with 10 bases separating them. CDR3 protein: CASSQVGRTDTQYF. CDR3 DNA: TGTGCCAGCAGCCAAGTCGGCCGCACAGATACGCAGTATTTT.

The chain is built from TRBV28 and TRBJ1-4, with 8 bases identical to TRBD1. The CDR3 spans 15 residues. Germline loops: CDR1 MDHEN, CDR2 SYDVKM. Trimming at V came to 3 bases and at J to 0 bases, leaving 0 bases not matched to a gene. The CDR3 here is CASSLDRATNEKLFF. The CDR3 DNA follows: TGTGCCAGCAGTTTGGACAGGGCAACTAATGAAAAACTGTTTTTT.

V and J are TRBV14 and TRBJ2-1, with D possibly being TRBD1 or TRBD2 (5 bases each). The CDR3 runs 12 residues. Germline assignment: CDR1 SGHDN and CDR2 FVKESK. V lost 8 bases and J lost 6, with 11 bases in between. CDR3 in amino acids: CASGAGGNEQFF. The CDR3 region has the DNA TGTGCCAGCGGCGCTGGGGGCAATGAGCAGTTCTTC. The variable domain in full, with the rest retrieved from reference TRBV14 and TRBJ2-1, is EAGVTQFPSHSVIEKGQTVTLRCDPISGHDNLYWYRRVMGKEIKFLLHFVKESKQDESGMPNNRFLAERTGGTYSTLKVQPAELEDSGVYFCASGAGGNEQFFGPGTRLTVL.

The J gene is TRBJ1-5, the V gene TRBV5-6; D may be TRBD1 (6 bases). This CDR3 has 17 amino acids. V was pared by 1 base and J by 0 bases, with 14 bases between. CDR1 and CDR2 from the germline V gene are SGHDT and YYEEEE. The CDR3 region has the DNA TGTGCCAGCAGCTTGTCCACTAGGGGGAATAGCAATCAGCCCCAGCATTTT. Protein sequence: CASSLSTRGNSNQPQHF. The full variable domain, in which reference TRBV5-6 and TRBJ1-5 provide the parts outside the CDR3, is DAGVTQSPTHLIKTRGQQVTLRCSPKSGHDTVSWYQQALGQGPQFIFQYYEEEERQRGNFPDRFSGHQFPNYSSELNVNALLLGDSALYLCASSLSTRGNSNQPQHFGDGTRLSIL.

CDR3 in DNA: TGCAGCGGGTACAGGGGTCTCACTGAAGCTTTCTTT. This sequence encodes CSGYRGLTEAFF. This chain joins TRBV29-1 and TRBJ1-1; 7 bases fit TRBD1. Germline V gene lookup returns CDR1 SQVTM and CDR2 ANQGSEA. Unmatched junction bases numbered 6, after V lost 7 bases and J lost 4 bases. The CDR3 contains 12 residues.

The rearrangement links TRBV15 to TRBJ2-7; a weak D match, TRBD1 (5 bases). The CDR3 spans 17 residues. The germline V and J ends were trimmed by 3 bases and 4 bases, with 22 bases remaining between them. Germline CDR1 reads LNHNV; CDR2 reads YYDKDF (reference sequence). CDR3 coding DNA: TGTGCCACCAGCAGCACGGTAAATCGAACCAGGGCTTACGAGCAGTACTTC. This encodes CATSSTVNRTRAYEQYF. The whole variable domain, remainder taken from reference TRBV15 and TRBJ2-7, is DAMVIQNPRYQVTQFGKPVTLSCSQTLNHNVMYWYQQKSSQAPKLLFHYYDKDFNNEADTPDNFQSRRPNTSFCFLDIRSPGLGDTAMYLCATSSTVNRTRAYEQYFGPGTRLTVT.

The chain couples TRBV5-1 to TRBJ1-1; D gene ambiguous. The CDR3 totals 15 residues. Germline assignment: CDR1 SGHRS and CDR2 YFSETQ. The V end was cut by 3 bases, the J end by 4 bases, with 16 bases between. Here the CDR3 DNA reads TGCGCCAGCAGCTGGAAGGACTTCGAGGGCACTGAAGCTTTCTTT. Translation: CASSWKDFEGTEAFF.

The chain recombines TRBV6-1 with TRBJ1-2, with 9 bases aligning to TRBD1. This CDR3 has 15 residues. V gave up 8 bases and J gave up 2 bases; unmatched junction bases: 9. CDR1 is MNHNS and CDR2 is SASEGT in the germline V gene. This chain's CDR3 is CASRPRGQGNYGYTF. The DNA for the CDR3 is TGTGCCAGCCGCCCAAGGGGACAGGGAAACTATGGCTACACCTTC.

The chain recombines TRBV5-1 with TRBJ2-3; 7 bases fit TRBD1. Germline CDR1 SGHRS, CDR2 YFSETQ. V shed 3 bases, J shed 3 bases, and the junction held 10 bases outside the gene matches. The CDR3 spans 16 residues. CDR3 protein: CASSSSGTALTDTQYF. CDR3 sequence (DNA): TGCGCCAGCAGCTCCTCCGGGACAGCCCTTACAGATACGCAGTATTTT.

This clone was counted once. The chain carries TRBV27 and TRBJ1-1; 8 bases match TRBD1. The CDR3 is made up of 13 amino acids. Unmatched junction bases numbered 2, after V lost 7 bases and J lost 1 base. Looked up from germline, CDR1 is MNHEY and CDR2 is SMNVEV (reference sequence). In DNA, the CDR3 is TGTGCCAGCAACGGACAGGGGAACACTGAAGCTTTCTTT. Its translation: CASNGQGNTEAFF.

V is TRBV28 and J is TRBJ2-3; 12 bases map to TRBD2. Germline CDR1 reads MDHEN; CDR2 reads SYDVKM. After removal of 5 bases from V and 11 bases from J, the junction contained 11 bases not matched to a gene. The CDR3 spans 15 residues. CDR3 residues: CASSKIGTSGSRQYF. In nucleotides, the CDR3 is TGTGCCAGCAGTAAAATCGGGACTAGCGGGTCTAGGCAGTATTTT. Complete variable domain (other parts from reference TRBV28 and TRBJ2-3): DVKVTQSSRYLVKRTGEKVFLECVQDMDHENMFWYRQDPGLGLRLIYFSYDVKMKEKGDIPEGYSVSREKKERFSLILESASTNQTSMYLCASSKIGTSGSRQYFGPGTRLTVL.